These T cell receptor beta chains were read from a single sample in a study of radiation and T cells in renal cell carcinoma. Using immunoSEQ multiplex PCR, the repertoire was profiled, and TCRdb retains in-frame clones only, with some absent. The table records 140,000 to 150,000 clones, approximately 86% of them present only once. Sequencing was performed on blood, taken from a patient whose treatment included radiotherapy and nephrectomy. The receptor set was obtained from a woman aged 45-59 years with renal cell carcinoma. Each CDR3 is given with its conserved first and last residue. D genes are given only for firm matches. The size entry is marked missing in some rows and otherwise reads once, few, many or a size class.

J gene	D gene	clone size	V gene	CDR3 DNA	CDR3 protein
TRBJ1-6	NA	NA	TRBV19	TGTGCCAGTAGTATCTCCCCCGGCTATAATTCACCCCTCCACTTT	CASSISPGYNSPLHF
TRBJ1-2	NA	NA	TRBV6-1	TGTGCCAGCAGTGAAGCCTTGGGGAGGAATAATGGCTACACCTTC	CASSEALGRNNGYTF
TRBJ2-5	TRBD1	NA	TRBV19	TGTGCCAGTAGTCCGGGTCGGGACAGTTTCCAAGAGACCCAGTACTTC	CASSPGRDSFQETQYF
TRBJ2-3	TRBD1	NA	TRBV6-1	TGTGCCAGCAGTGAGGGGACAGACACAGATACGCAGTATTTT	CASSEGTDTDTQYF
TRBJ1-2	NA	NA	TRBV20-1	TGCAGTGCTAGAGAAAGGGGATTC	CSARERGF
TRBJ1-4	TRBD1	NA	TRBV19	TGTGCCAGTAGTCCCCCTCACAGGGGGCTTGGTGAAAAACTGTTTTTT	CASSPPHRGLGEKLFF
TRBJ2-2	NA	once	TRBV19	TGTGCCAGTAGTATAGTCAGGGATAGTGCCGGGGAGCTGTTTTTT	CASSIVRDSAGELFF
TRBJ2-5	TRBD1	NA	TRBV7-2	TGTGCCAGCAGCTCCCTCGGGACAGGGGGCTTATGGGAGACCCAGTACTTC	CASSSLGTGGLWETQYF
TRBJ2-1	TRBD2	NA	TRBV2	TGTGCCAGCAAACCCGGGACTAGCGTCAATGAGCAGTTCTTC	CASKPGTSVNEQFF
TRBJ1-2	NA	once	TRBV6-1	TGTGCCAGCAGTGAAGCTCCTAGGCCTGGCTACACCTTC	CASSEAPRPGYTF
TRBJ1-5	NA	NA	TRBV27	TGTGCCAGCAGTCCCCGCTGGGGAAATCAGCCCCAGCATTTT	CASSPRWGNQPQHF
TRBJ2-7	TRBD1	once	TRBV27	TGTGCCAGCAGTTTATACTCTCGGGACAGGGCGGACTCCTACGAGCAGTACTTC	CASSLYSRDRADSYEQYF
TRBJ1-1	NA	NA	TRBV30	TGTGCCTGGAGCCCGGCGAACACTGAAGCTTTCTTT	CAWSPANTEAFF
TRBJ1-4	NA	NA	TRBV19	TGTGCCGTAAAAAGGGCCAATAATGAAAAACTGTTTTTT	CAVKRANNEKLFF
TRBJ2-6	NA	NA	TRBV7-6	TGTGCCAGCAGCCCGCGGACTGCTAGAGGGGCCAACGTCCTGACTTTC	CASSPRTARGANVLTF
TRBJ2-2	NA	NA	TRBV6-6	TGTGCCAGCAGTTACTCCGGGGGGCGCGCCGGGGAGCTGTTTTTT	CASSYSGGRAGELFF
TRBJ2-5	TRBD2	NA	TRBV6-5	TGTGCCAGCAAGAGGACTAGCGGGAGAGTAGAGACCCAGTACTTC	CASKRTSGRVETQYF
TRBJ2-7	TRBD2	NA	TRBV11-3	TGTGCCAGCAGCTTAAGTCCACTAGCGAACGAGCAGTACTTC	CASSLSPLANEQYF
TRBJ1-3	NA	NA	TRBV19	TGTGCCAGTAGTATGAACTCGGAAGCTCCTGGAAACACCATATATTTT	CASSMNSEAPGNTIYF
TRBJ1-1	NA	few	TRBV19	TGTGCCAGTAGTACAGGGTGGGGCACTGAAGCTTTCTTT	CASSTGWGTEAFF
TRBJ2-5	NA	NA	TRBV7-8	TGTGCCAGCAGCTTAGAAGGTTGGGGGGAGACCCAGTACTTC	CASSLEGWGETQYF
TRBJ1-2	NA	NA	TRBV29-1	TGCAGCGCGGGGGTGGGCCTTAACTATGGCTACACCTTC	CSAGVGLNYGYTF
TRBJ2-7	TRBD2	NA	TRBV7-9	TGTGCCAGCAGCCGCCTAGCGGGGACCGCCTACGAGCAGTACTTC	CASSRLAGTAYEQYF
TRBJ2-6	NA	NA	TRBV21-1	TGTGCCAGCAGATCGAGACTCGGGGCCAACGTCCTGACTTTC	CASRSRLGANVLTF
TRBJ1-2	TRBD1	NA	TRBV11-2	TGTGCCAGCAGCCGGACAGGGGTAGAGGACTATGGCTACACCTTC	CASSRTGVEDYGYTF
TRBJ1-4	NA	NA	TRBV28	TGTGCCAGCAGTTTATTTGGGTCCGTGACTAATGAAAAACTGTTTTTT	CASSLFGSVTNEKLFF
TRBJ1-5	TRBD1	NA	TRBV28	TGTGCCAGCAGTCAGAGACAGGGTAAGGGCAATCAGCCCCAGCATTTT	CASSQRQGKGNQPQHF
TRBJ1-1	NA	few	TRBV15	TGTGCCACCGGTCGGAAAGGGAACACTGAAGCTTTCTTT	CATGRKGNTEAFF
TRBJ2-3	NA	NA	TRBV9	TGTGCCAGCAGCGACCGGAAAACAGGGGCGGGAAGCACAGATACGCAGTATTTT	CASSDRKTGAGSTDTQYF
TRBJ1-1	NA	NA	TRBV7-3	TGTGCCAGCAGCGCCACAGGGATTAACACTGAAGCTTTCTTT	CASSATGINTEAFF
TRBJ2-7	TRBD1	once	TRBV14	TGTGCCAGCAGCCGGACAGGGTGGGAGCAGTACTTC	CASSRTGWEQYF
TRBJ2-1	NA	NA	TRBV7-2	TGTGCCAGCAGCTCTGCGGGCTCCTACAATGAGCAGTTCTTC	CASSSAGSYNEQFF
TRBJ2-7	NA	NA	TRBV11-3	TGTGCCAGCAGCTTTGTGTCTGGACGGGAGCAGTACTTC	CASSFVSGREQYF
TRBJ1-3	NA	once	TRBV7-9	TGTGCCAGCAGCTTAGTCCAGGGTAGAAACACCATATATTTT	CASSLVQGRNTIYF
TRBJ1-2	TRBD1	NA	TRBV5-1	TGCGCCAGCAGCTTGCTGCTGGGACAGGGGTATGACACCTTC	CASSLLLGQGYDTF
TRBJ2-1	NA	NA	TRBV4-1	TGCGCCAGCAGCCGGGGAGGGGGCTCCTACAATGAGCAGTTCTTC	CASSRGGGSYNEQFF
TRBJ2-7	TRBD2	NA	TRBV4-2	TGTGCCAGCAGCCAAGTAACAACTAGCGACCCTATAGGGCAGTACTTC	CASSQVTTSDPIGQYF
TRBJ2-1	NA	NA	TRBV7-9	TGTGCCAGCAGCTTAGATAATCCTGAGCAGTTCTTC	CASSLDNPEQFF
TRBJ2-1	NA	NA	TRBV11-2	TGTGCCAGCACCCGGGGGCATGAGCAGTTCTTC	CASTRGHEQFF
TRBJ2-3	NA	once	TRBV5-6	TGTGCCAGCAGCCCTGGATGGAGTGACCGGGGACCTGATACGAATACGCAGTATTTT	CASSPGWSDRGPDTNTQYF